Shown below are 27 T cell receptor beta chains from a single sample sequenced in a study of beta chain features in type 1 diabetes. Expressed TCRB transcripts were sequenced, since all the RNA that had been isolated was reverse transcribed. Sequenced by immunoSEQ multiplex PCR; TCRdb stores in-frame clones only, minus some. This sample has around 250,000 clones, with under 70% found just once. Sequencing input: naive CD4+ T cells from blood. The receptors derive from a man between 25 and 39 years old in good health.

The chain has TRBV11-1 and TRBJ2-1, with 9 bases fitting TRBD2. J gave up 7 bases and V 5 bases, and 9 bases lay outside the gene matches. CDR1 and CDR2 (germline): SGHAT, FQDESV (reference sequence). This CDR3 spans 15 amino acids. The chain's CDR3 is CASSPRGTSLNEQFF. CDR3 coding DNA: TGTGCCAGCAGCCCACGGGGGACTAGCCTGAATGAGCAGTTCTTC.

V usage is TRBV10-3 and J usage is TRBJ2-5; possibly TRBD2 for D (5 bases). The CDR3 totals 12 residues. V lost 6 bases, J lost 10 bases, and 15 bases lay in between. CDR1 is ENHRY, CDR2 SYGVKD, per germline. In DNA, the CDR3 is TGTGCCATCAGCGGACTCACCTCGGGCCAGTACTTC. This gives the protein CAISGLTSGQYF.

The chain recombines TRBV20-1 with TRBJ2-3; D is undetermined. The CDR3 length is 10 residues. Germline lookup yields CDR1 DFQATT and CDR2 SNEGSKA (reference sequence). The CDR3 protein is CSSETDTQYF. DNA of the CDR3: TGCAGCTCAGAGACAGATACGCAGTATTTT.

This clone was observed a handful of times. The chain combines TRBV4-3 with TRBJ2-1; TRBD2 matches 10 bases. With V trimmed by 2 bases and J by 9 bases, 10 bases remained unmatched. The CDR3 runs 16 residues. The germline CDR1 and CDR2 sequences are LGHNA and YSLEER. Written as DNA, the CDR3 is TGCGCCAGCAGCCAATTACTAGCGGGATCATGGAGTGAGCAGTTCTTC. Protein sequence: CASSQLLAGSWSEQFF.

The chain links TRBV7-2 to TRBJ2-1, with 9 bases aligning to TRBD2. J gave up 3 bases and V 5 bases, and 5 bases lay outside the gene matches. This CDR3 comprises 15 residues. Germline CDR1 and CDR2: SGHTA and FQGNSA. CDR3 nucleotides: TGTGCCAGCAGCATCCGGACTAGCGACTACAATGAGCAGTTCTTC. Translating gives CASSIRTSDYNEQFF.

The rearrangement joins TRBV7-9 to TRBJ2-2; D call uncertain. Germline CDR1 SEHNR, CDR2 FQNEAQ (reference sequence). The CDR3 is made up of 10 amino acids. Deletions cut 9 bases from V and 1 base from J, with 0 bases between. CDR3 sequence: CARNTGELFF. CDR3 in DNA: TGTGCCAGGAACACCGGGGAGCTGTTTTTT.

V gene TRBV2 combines with J gene TRBJ2-7, with D tentatively TRBD1 (5 bases). V lost 4 bases and J lost 6, with 10 bases in between. The CDR3 is 12 residues long. Germline V CDR1 and CDR2: SNHLY, FYNNEI. CDR3 bases: TGTGCCAGCAGTGGCCAGGGAAGCGAGCAGTACTTC. The encoded protein is CASSGQGSEQYF. Variable domain in full (rest from reference TRBV2 and TRBJ2-7): EPEVTQTPSHQVTQMGQEVILRCVPISNHLYFYWYRQILGQKVEFLVSFYNNEISEKSEIFDDQFSVERPDGSNFTLKIRSTKLEDSAMYFCASSGQGSEQYFGPGTRLTVT.

This clone was observed a few times. J is TRBJ2-7 and V is TRBV5-4; 13 positions agree with TRBD2. The CDR3 contains 15 residues. Germline CDR1 and CDR2: SGHNT and YYREEE (reference sequence). The V gene end was trimmed by 2 bases and the J gene end by 5 bases; junction bases not matched to a gene: 4. CDR3 residues: CASSFGLAGDHEQYF. DNA for the CDR3: TGTGCCAGCAGCTTCGGACTAGCGGGAGATCACGAGCAGTACTTC.

This chain uses TRBV10-3 with TRBJ2-5, with 8 bases matching TRBD2. The CDR3 runs 16 residues. The germline CDR1 and CDR2 sequences are ENHRY and SYGVKD. Trimming removed 0 bases from V and 2 bases from J; junction bases left unmatched: 5. CDR3 nucleotides: TGTGCCATCAGTGAGTCGGGAGTAGCGGGACAAGAGACCCAGTACTTC. Encoded protein: CAISESGVAGQETQYF.

The rearrangement uses TRBV11-2 and TRBJ2-3; 8 positions match TRBD2. Germline CDR1 SGHAT, CDR2 FQNNGV. With 3 bases clipped from V and 6 bases from J, the junction kept 5 bases outside the gene matches. The CDR3 spans 14 residues. The CDR3 coding sequence is TGTGCCAGCAGCTTTAGCGGGACCAGCGATACGCAGTATTTT. Translated: CASSFSGTSDTQYF.

This clone was picked up a small number of times. The rearrangement links TRBV7-2 to TRBJ2-5, with 7 bases fitting TRBD2. Unmatched junction bases numbered 11, after V lost 5 bases and J lost 5 bases. There are 15 residues in the CDR3. Germline CDR1 SGHTA, CDR2 FQGNSA. The DNA for the CDR3 is TGTGCCAGCAGCCCCCCGGAAGCGGGGCGTGAGACCCAGTACTTC. Translated, it gives CASSPPEAGRETQYF.

This CDR3 reads CASSLPTARTEWTNEKLFF. In DNA, the CDR3 is TGTGCCAGCAGCCTCCCAACAGCCCGGACGGAGTGGACTAATGAAAAACTGTTTTTT. The chain employs TRBV7-9 and TRBJ1-4, with D uncertain. Trimming left V 5 bases short and J 2 bases short, with 24 bases between. The CDR3 runs to 19 residues. Germline CDR1 reads SEHNR; CDR2 reads FQNEAQ (reference sequence).

Note on this clone: The sample carries other DNA sequences with the same CDR3. This rearrangement joins TRBV29-1 to TRBJ1-2; D is unclear. Germline V gives CDR1 SQVTM, CDR2 ANQGSEA. The CDR3 spans 11 residues. The ends were cut back, 6 bases at V and 2 bases at J, with 7 bases in the middle. CDR3: CSVGSNYGYTF. Here the CDR3 DNA reads TGCAGCGTCGGGAGCAACTATGGCTACACCTTC.

The chain couples TRBV30 to TRBJ1-5; D may be TRBD1 (5 bases). The CDR3 covers 12 residues. Germline CDR1 GTSNPN, CDR2 SVGIG (reference sequence). The V end was cut by 3 bases, the J end by 7 bases, with 10 bases between. Here the CDR3 DNA reads TGTGCCTGGAGGCAGGGCCTGCAGCCCCAGCATTTT. This sequence encodes CAWRQGLQPQHF.

In the case of this clone: This sample includes further DNA sequences coding for the same CDR3. This chain joins TRBV29-1 and TRBJ2-1, with D unresolved. Trimming stripped 1 base from V and 0 bases from J, with 7 bases between. The CDR3 has 14 amino acids. Germline values: CDR1 SQVTM, CDR2 ANQGSEA. CDR3 region: CSVEVRSSYNEQFF. CDR3 sequence (DNA): TGCAGCGTTGAAGTCCGGAGCTCCTACAATGAGCAGTTCTTC.

The chain employs TRBV13 and TRBJ1-2, with D uncertain. CDR1 is PRHDT, CDR2 FYEKMQ, per germline (reference sequence). The CDR3 totals 8 residues. The V gene lost 11 bases and the J gene lost 9 bases, with 7 bases spanning the gap. The CDR3 DNA is TGTGCCGTAACGAGCTACACCTTC. It codes for CAVTSYTF.

V usage is TRBV6-5 and J usage is TRBJ2-1; TRBD1 aligns across 11 bases. Germline V CDR1 and CDR2: MNHEY, SVGAGI. The V and J ends lost 6 bases and 8 bases, in that order; junction bases with no gene match: 9. The CDR3 length is 15 residues. CDR3 sequence reads: CASSPGTGGIDEQFF. CDR3 DNA: TGTGCCAGCAGCCCCGGGACAGGGGGAATAGATGAGCAGTTCTTC.

The gene calls are TRBV29-1 and TRBJ2-1; D might be TRBD1 (6 bases). Trimming cost V 4 bases and J 1 base, with 11 bases left between them. The CDR3 is 14 residues long. Germline lookup yields CDR1 SQVTM and CDR2 ANQGSEA. CDR3 sequence reads: CSVVTGWSYNEQFF. CDR3 DNA sequence: TGCAGCGTTGTAACAGGGTGGTCCTACAATGAGCAGTTCTTC.

This chain links TRBV4-1 with TRBJ2-3; 12 bases agree with TRBD1. V lost 0 bases, J lost 7 bases, and 2 bases stayed unmatched. Germline V gene sequence: CDR1 MGHRA, CDR2 YSYEKL. This CDR3 is built from 15 residues. CDR3 nucleotide sequence: TGCGCCAGCAGCCAAGAGGGACAGGGGGCGAATACGCAGTATTTT. Protein sequence: CASSQEGQGANTQYF.

V is TRBV21-1 and J is TRBJ2-7; TRBD2 is taken as the D call from the table, unchecked against the DNA. TRBV21-1 is labeled a pseudogene. CDR3 length equals 13 residues. The CDR3 here is CASSKSRDYEQYF. The CDR3, as DNA: TGTGCCAGCAGCAAATCGCGGGATTACGAGCAGTACTTC.

The chain employs TRBV30 and TRBJ2-4; no firm D call. This CDR3 has 15 amino acids. Germline CDR1 and CDR2: GTSNPN and SVGIG (reference sequence). V lost 0 bases to trimming and J lost 0 bases, with 9 bases between them. The CDR3 loop is CAWSVADLAKNIQYF. DNA for the CDR3: TGTGCCTGGAGTGTCGCCGACCTAGCCAAAAACATTCAGTACTTC.

The chain couples TRBV15 to TRBJ2-3, with D unresolved. The V gene's germline CDR1 is LNHNV and CDR2 YYDKDF (reference sequence). V was cut by 1 base and J by 2 bases, with 4 bases left in between. The CDR3 extends over 13 amino acids. The DNA of the CDR3 is TGTGCCACCAGCAGAGGGTTCACAGATACGCAGTATTTT. Its translation: CATSRGFTDTQYF.

In DNA form, the CDR3 reads TGTGCCAGCAGCACGGGACAGATCTTGGACACCGGGGAGCTGTTTTTT. It is translated as CASSTGQILDTGELFF. The chain employs TRBV7-9 and TRBJ2-2; 7 bases match TRBD1. This CDR3 comprises 16 residues. Unmatched junction bases numbered 9, after V lost 5 bases and J lost 3 bases. Per germline, CDR1 SEHNR and CDR2 FQNEAQ (reference sequence).

The rearrangement uses TRBV15 and TRBJ1-1; unclear D gene. V dropped 0 bases and J dropped 1 base, with 9 bases sitting between them. Germline-derived CDR1 and CDR2 are LNHNV and YYDKDF (reference sequence). CDR3 length equals 15 residues. This CDR3 is CATSRDLLQNTEAFF. Written as DNA, the CDR3 is TGTGCCACCAGCAGAGATCTCCTACAGAACACTGAAGCTTTCTTT.

Only a few counts were recorded for this clone. V usage is TRBV25-1 and J usage is TRBJ2-3, with D unclear. Trimming took 4 bases from V and 11 from J, leaving 10 bases between them. CDR1 and CDR2 (germline): MGHDK, SYGVNS. The CDR3 length is 11 residues. CDR3: CASSGAQGQYF. The DNA of the CDR3 is TGTGCCAGCAGTGGAGCACAAGGGCAGTATTTT.

The chain couples TRBV10-3 to TRBJ2-1, with 10 bases lining up with TRBD2. The germline CDR1 and CDR2 sequences are ENHRY and SYGVKD. This CDR3 region has 15 residues. Trimming took 4 bases from V and 7 from J; bases not matched to a gene: 7. The CDR3 loop reads CAISALAGAGNEQFF. CDR3 bases: TGTGCCATCAGTGCGCTAGCGGGGGCGGGAAATGAGCAGTTCTTC.

The chain is built from TRBV29-1 and TRBJ1-5, with D unresolved. Germline V gives CDR1 SQVTM, CDR2 ANQGSEA. Trimming shortened V by 4 bases and J by 7 bases, and 11 bases separated the two germline ends. This CDR3 region has 12 residues. The CDR3 coding sequence is TGCAGCGTTGGCACTGGGGAGCAGCCCCAGCATTTT. Translating gives CSVGTGEQPQHF.